These T cell receptor beta chains were read from a single sample in a study of regulatory T cells in long-lasting Graves disease. MiXCR was run by TCRdb on the multiplex PCR reads, yielding one entry per CDR3 protein. The sample shows about 660,000 distinct CDR3 sequences, about 30% of them seen only once. Here the sequenced sample was peripheral blood mononuclear cells (PBMCs), taken when the disease was refractory, from a patient treated with antithyroid drugs. The receptors originated from a female donor with Graves disease. CDR3s include the opening cysteine and the closing phenylalanine or tryptophan. The D gene is left open where the match is weak. Clone size is not always given. Where it is, it says once, few, many or a class for expanded clones.

j_call | clone_size | d_call | v_call | cdr3_aa | cdr3_nt
TRBJ2-5 | many | TRBD2 | TRBV2 | CASSGMLAEGTQYF | TGTGCCAGCAGTGGTATGCTAGCGGAGGGGACCCAGTACTTC
TRBJ1-1 | many | NA | TRBV28 | CASSLPRGGLMNTEAFF | TGTGCCAGCAGTTTACCTCGGGGCGGGTTGATGAACACTGAAGCTTTCTTT
TRBJ1-2 | few | NA | TRBV6-1 | CASSPGLEGYGYTF | TGTGCCAGCAGTCCGGGACTTGAGGGCTATGGCTACACCTTC
TRBJ2-7 | few | NA | TRBV12-3/TRBV12-4 | CASRGLGPSVEQYF | TGTGCCAGCAGGGGCCTGGGACCGTCTGTTGAGCAGTACTTC
TRBJ1-1 | NA | NA | TRBV15 | CATSRDIYALNTEAFF | TGTGCCACCAGCAGAGATATTTACGCCTTGAACACTGAAGCTTTCTTT
TRBJ2-7 | NA | TRBD2 | TRBV7-9 | CASSFTGGPGEQYF | TGTGCCAGTAGCTTTACGGGAGGGCCTGGAGAGCAGTACTTC
TRBJ1-1 | NA | NA | TRBV19 | CASKGGPGVNTEAFF | TGTGCCAGTAAGGGGGGGCCCGGGGTGAACACTGAAGCTTTCTTT
TRBJ2-7 | NA | NA | TRBV5-1 | CASGNRAGSYEQYF | TGCGCCAGCGGGAATAGAGCAGGGTCCTACGAGCAGTACTTC
TRBJ1-1 | few | NA | TRBV7-2 | CASSPQVAGVGTEAFF | TGTGCCAGCAGCCCCCAGGTCGCGGGGGTTGGTACTGAAGCTTTCTTT
TRBJ2-1 | NA | NA | TRBV5-5 | CASTLLASAYNEQFF | TGTGCCAGCACCCTACTAGCTTCTGCCTACAATGAGCAGTTCTTC
TRBJ1-4 | few | NA | TRBV27 | CASSLSLGPNEKLFF | TGTGCCAGCAGTTTATCGCTGGGTCCTAATGAAAAACTGTTTTTT
TRBJ1-1 | once | TRBD1 | TRBV30 | CAWSLKQGEGTEAFF | TGTGCCTGGAGTCTAAAACAGGGGGAAGGCACTGAAGCTTTCTTT
TRBJ1-1 | NA | TRBD1 | TRBV7-9 | CASSPRTGGITEAFF | TGTGCCAGCAGCCCAAGGACAGGGGGGATTACTGAAGCTTTCTTT
TRBJ1-1 | NA | NA | TRBV7-9 | CASSSRQAFEAFF | TGTGCCAGCAGCTCCCGACAGGCTTTTGAAGCTTTCTTT
TRBJ1-1 | NA | NA | TRBV6-1 | CASSETPRAEAFF | TGTGCCAGCTCGGAGACCCCGAGGGCCGAAGCTTTCTTT
TRBJ1-2 | few | TRBD1 | TRBV16 | CASSQSAQGQGGYGYTF | TGTGCCAGCAGCCAATCCGCCCAGGGACAGGGAGGCTATGGCTACACCTTC
TRBJ2-5 | many | NA | TRBV12-3/TRBV12-4 | CASSLNEPPAGRGTQYF | TGTGCCAGCAGTTTAAACGAGCCTCCAGCAGGCCGAGGGACCCAGTACTTC
TRBJ1-2 | few | NA | TRBV6-2/TRBV6-3 | CASSYSTGQNYGYTF | TGTGCCAGCAGTTACTCGACCGGGCAGAACTATGGCTACACCTTC
TRBJ2-5 | NA | TRBD2 | TRBV20-1 | CSAITSGRVETQYF | TGCAGTGCTATTACTAGCGGGAGAGTGGAGACCCAGTACTTC
TRBJ2-5 | few | NA | TRBV29-1 | CSVADLSQHQETQYF | TGCAGCGTTGCCGACCTTTCACAGCACCAAGAGACCCAGTACTTC
TRBJ1-2 | NA | TRBD1 | TRBV4-2 | CASSHGQGQGEGYTF | TGTGCCAGCAGCCATGGACAGGGGCAAGGAGAAGGCTACACCTTC
TRBJ1-5 | NA | TRBD1 | TRBV7-9 | CASSLGDRGRRGQPQHF | TGTGCCAGCAGCTTAGGAGACAGGGGGCGAAGGGGTCAGCCCCAGCATTTT
TRBJ2-5 | many | NA | TRBV11-2 | CASSLGLLMETQYF | TGTGCCAGCAGCTTAGGGCTCTTGATGGAGACCCAGTACTTC
TRBJ2-6 | few | NA | TRBV5-1 | CASSTGPISGANVLTF | TGCGCCAGCAGCACCGGACCCATCTCTGGGGCCAACGTCCTGACTTTC
TRBJ2-5 | NA | NA | TRBV11-2 | CASSQTIVETQYF | TGTGCCAGCAGCCAAACAATAGTAGAGACCCAGTACTTC
TRBJ2-7 | few | TRBD2 | TRBV29-1 | CSVAGGTSGSMQYF | TGCAGCGTTGCTGGCGGGACTAGCGGGAGTATGCAGTACTTC
TRBJ2-2 | NA | TRBD2 | TRBV2 | CASSAAGGNTGELFF | TGTGCCAGCAGTGCAGCGGGAGGAAACACCGGGGAGCTGTTTTTT
TRBJ1-1 | NA | NA | TRBV9 | CASSVHANTEAFF | TGTGCCAGCAGCGTTCATGCGAACACTGAAGCTTTCTTT
TRBJ2-7 | NA | TRBD2 | TRBV2 | CASIGPSGIHEQYF | TGTGCCAGCATAGGACCCAGCGGGATCCACGAGCAGTACTTC